The T cell receptor beta chain described here comes from a study of CD4+ T cells in melanoma. Assay used: immunoSEQ multiplex PCR; TCRdb lists only in-frame clones, some missing. The data contain around 5,400 clones, around three fifths of them singletons. CDR3 length equals 14 residues. V was pared by 0 bases and J by 4 bases, with 9 bases between. Germline V gene data show CDR1 as LGHNA and CDR2 as YNFKEQ. This receptor was taken from a human donor with melanoma. The rearrangement links TRBV4-2 to TRBJ1-2; no firm D call. The sequencing sample was made of cells from a culture (not recorded whether cultured in vitro). CDR3 region: CASSQEGPLYGYTF. CDR3 nucleotides: TGTGCCAGCAGCCAAGAAGGGCCTCTCTATGGCTACACCTTC.